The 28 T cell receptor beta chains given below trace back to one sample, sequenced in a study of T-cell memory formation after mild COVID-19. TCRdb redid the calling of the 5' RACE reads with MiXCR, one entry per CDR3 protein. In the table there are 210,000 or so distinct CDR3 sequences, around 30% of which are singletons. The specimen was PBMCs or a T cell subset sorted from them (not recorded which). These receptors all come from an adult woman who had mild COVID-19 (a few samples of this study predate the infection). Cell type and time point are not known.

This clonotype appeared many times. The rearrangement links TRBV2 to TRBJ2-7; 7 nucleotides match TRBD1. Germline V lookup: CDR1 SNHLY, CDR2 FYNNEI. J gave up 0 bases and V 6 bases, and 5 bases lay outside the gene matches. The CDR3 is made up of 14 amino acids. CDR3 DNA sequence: TGTGCCAGCAGGGGGGACAGAATCTCCTACGAGCAGTACTTC. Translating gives CASRGDRISYEQYF.

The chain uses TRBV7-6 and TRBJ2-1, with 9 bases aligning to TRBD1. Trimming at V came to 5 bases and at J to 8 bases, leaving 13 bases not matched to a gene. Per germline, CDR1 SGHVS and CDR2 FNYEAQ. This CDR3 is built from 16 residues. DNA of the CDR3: TGTGCCAGCAGCCCTGGACAGGGGAGGGGGGTAGATGAGCAGTTCTTC. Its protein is CASSPGQGRGVDEQFF. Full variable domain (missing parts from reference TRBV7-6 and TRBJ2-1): GAGVSQSPRYKVTKRGQDVALRCDPISGHVSLYWYRQALGQGPEFLTYFNYEAQQDKSGLPNDRFSAERPEGSISTLTIQRTEQRDSAMYRCASSPGQGRGVDEQFFGPGTRLTVL.

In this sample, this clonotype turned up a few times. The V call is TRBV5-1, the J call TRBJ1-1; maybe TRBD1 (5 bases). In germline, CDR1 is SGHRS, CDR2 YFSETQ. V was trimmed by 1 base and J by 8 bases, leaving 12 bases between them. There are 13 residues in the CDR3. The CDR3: CASSLQGSEEAFF. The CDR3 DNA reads TGCGCCAGCAGCTTGCAGGGCTCCGAGGAAGCTTTCTTT.

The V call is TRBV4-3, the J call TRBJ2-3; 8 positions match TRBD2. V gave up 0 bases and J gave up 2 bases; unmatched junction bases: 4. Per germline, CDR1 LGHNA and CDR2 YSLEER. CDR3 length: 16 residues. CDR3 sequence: CASSQDRLAITDTQYF. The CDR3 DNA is TGCGCCAGCAGCCAAGATCGACTAGCGATCACAGATACGCAGTATTTT.

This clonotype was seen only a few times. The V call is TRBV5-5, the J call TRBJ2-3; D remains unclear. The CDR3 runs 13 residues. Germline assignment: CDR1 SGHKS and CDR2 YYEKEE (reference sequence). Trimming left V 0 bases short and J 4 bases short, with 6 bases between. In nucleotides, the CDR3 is TGTGCCAGCAGCTTGGTTCCCCCAGATACGCAGTATTTT. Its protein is CASSLVPPDTQYF.

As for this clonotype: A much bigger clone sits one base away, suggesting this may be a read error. The CDR3 protein is CASSQGDEQLF. Here the CDR3 DNA reads TGTGCCAGCAGCCAGGGAGATGAGCAGTTATTC. The gene calls are TRBV12-3 or TRBV12-4 and TRBJ2-1; D might be TRBD1 or TRBD2, each matching 5 bases. This CDR3 spans 11 amino acids.

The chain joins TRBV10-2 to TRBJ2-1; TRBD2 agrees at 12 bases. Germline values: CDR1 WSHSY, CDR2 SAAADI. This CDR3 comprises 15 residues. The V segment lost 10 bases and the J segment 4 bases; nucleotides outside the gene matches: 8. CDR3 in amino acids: CATELTSGGYNEQFF. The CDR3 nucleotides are TGCGCCACCGAATTGACTAGCGGGGGATACAATGAGCAGTTCTTC.

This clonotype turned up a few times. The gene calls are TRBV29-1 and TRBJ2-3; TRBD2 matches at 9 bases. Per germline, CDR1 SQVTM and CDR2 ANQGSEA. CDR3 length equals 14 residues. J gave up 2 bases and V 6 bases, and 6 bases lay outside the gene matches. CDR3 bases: TGCAGCGTCCCGACTAGCGGTAACACAGATACGCAGTATTTT. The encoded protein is CSVPTSGNTDTQYF.

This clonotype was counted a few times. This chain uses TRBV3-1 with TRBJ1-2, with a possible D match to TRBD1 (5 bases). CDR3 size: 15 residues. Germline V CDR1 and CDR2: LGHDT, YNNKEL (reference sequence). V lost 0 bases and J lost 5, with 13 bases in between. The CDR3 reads CASSQDRAGQYGYTF. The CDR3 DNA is TGTGCCAGCAGCCAAGATAGGGCAGGGCAATATGGCTACACCTTC.

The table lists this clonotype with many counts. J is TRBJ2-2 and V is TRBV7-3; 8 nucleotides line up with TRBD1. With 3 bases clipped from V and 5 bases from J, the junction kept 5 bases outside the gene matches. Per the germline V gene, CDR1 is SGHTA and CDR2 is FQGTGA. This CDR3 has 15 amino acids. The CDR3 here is CASSFQGAGTGELFF. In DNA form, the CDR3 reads TGTGCCAGCAGCTTCCAGGGGGCCGGAACCGGGGAGCTGTTTTTT.

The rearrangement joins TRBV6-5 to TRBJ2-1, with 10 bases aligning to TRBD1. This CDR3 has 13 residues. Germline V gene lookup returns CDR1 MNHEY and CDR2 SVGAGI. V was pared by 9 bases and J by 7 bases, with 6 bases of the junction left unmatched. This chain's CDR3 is CASPGQGRNEQFF. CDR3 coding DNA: TGTGCCAGTCCGGGACAGGGGAGGAATGAGCAGTTCTTC.

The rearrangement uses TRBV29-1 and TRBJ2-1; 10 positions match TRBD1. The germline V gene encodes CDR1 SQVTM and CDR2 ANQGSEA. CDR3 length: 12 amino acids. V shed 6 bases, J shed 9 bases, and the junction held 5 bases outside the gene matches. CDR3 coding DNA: TGCAGCGTCGGACAGGGGGTGGGTGAGCAGTTCTTC. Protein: CSVGQGVGEQFF.

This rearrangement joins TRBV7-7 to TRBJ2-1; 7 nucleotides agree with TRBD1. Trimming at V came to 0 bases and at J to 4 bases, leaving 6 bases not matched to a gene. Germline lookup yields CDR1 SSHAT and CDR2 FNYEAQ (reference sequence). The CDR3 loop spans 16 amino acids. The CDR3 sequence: CASSLAAGTVYNEQFF. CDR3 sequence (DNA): TGTGCCAGCAGCTTAGCGGCCGGGACAGTATACAATGAGCAGTTCTTC.

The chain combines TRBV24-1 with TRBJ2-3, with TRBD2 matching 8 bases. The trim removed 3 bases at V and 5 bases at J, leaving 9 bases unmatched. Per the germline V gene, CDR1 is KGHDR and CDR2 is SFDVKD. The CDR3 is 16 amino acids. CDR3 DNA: TGTGCCACCAGTGATCCGCCGGACGGGAGGGTAGATACGCAGTATTTT. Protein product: CATSDPPDGRVDTQYF.

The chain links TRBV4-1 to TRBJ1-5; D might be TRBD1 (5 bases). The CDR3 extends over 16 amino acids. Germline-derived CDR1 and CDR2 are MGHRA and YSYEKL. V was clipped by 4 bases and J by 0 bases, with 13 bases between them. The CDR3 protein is CASSRDAGGSNQPQHF. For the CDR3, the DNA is TGCGCCAGCAGCCGGGATGCGGGGGGTAGCAATCAGCCCCAGCATTTT.

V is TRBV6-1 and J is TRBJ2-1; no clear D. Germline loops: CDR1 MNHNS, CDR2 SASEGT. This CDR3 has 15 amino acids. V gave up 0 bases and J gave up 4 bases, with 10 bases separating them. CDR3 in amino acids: CASSEAGNLYNEQFF. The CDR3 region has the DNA TGTGCCAGCAGTGAAGCTGGGAACCTGTACAATGAGCAGTTCTTC.

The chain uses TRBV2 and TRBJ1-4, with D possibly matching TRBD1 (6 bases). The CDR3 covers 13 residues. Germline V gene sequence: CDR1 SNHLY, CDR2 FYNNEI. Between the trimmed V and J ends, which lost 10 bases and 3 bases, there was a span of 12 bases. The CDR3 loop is CAILDRPNEKLFF. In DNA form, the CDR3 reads TGTGCCATCCTAGACAGGCCTAATGAAAAACTGTTTTTT. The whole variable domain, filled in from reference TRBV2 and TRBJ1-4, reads EPEVTQTPSHQVTQMGQEVILRCVPISNHLYFYWYRQILGQKVEFLVSFYNNEISEKSEIFDDQFSVERPDGSNFTLKIRSTKLEDSAMYFCAILDRPNEKLFFGSGTQLSVL.

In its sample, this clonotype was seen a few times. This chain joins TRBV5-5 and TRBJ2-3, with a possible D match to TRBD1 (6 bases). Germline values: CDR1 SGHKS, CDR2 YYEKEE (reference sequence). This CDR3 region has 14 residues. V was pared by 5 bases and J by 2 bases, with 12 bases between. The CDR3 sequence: CASRNWDNTDTQYF. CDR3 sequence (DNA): TGTGCCAGCAGGAATTGGGACAACACAGATACGCAGTATTTT.

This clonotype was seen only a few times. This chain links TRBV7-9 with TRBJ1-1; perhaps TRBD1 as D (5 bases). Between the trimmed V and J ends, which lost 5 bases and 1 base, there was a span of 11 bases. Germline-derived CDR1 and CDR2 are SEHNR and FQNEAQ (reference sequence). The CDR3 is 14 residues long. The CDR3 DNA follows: TGTGCCAGCAGCATACTGGGACGGAACACTGAAGCTTTCTTT. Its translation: CASSILGRNTEAFF. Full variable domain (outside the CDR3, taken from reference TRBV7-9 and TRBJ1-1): DTGVSQNPRHKITKRGQNVTFRCDPISEHNRLYWYRQTLGQGPEFLTYFQNEAQLEKSRLLSDRFSAERPKGSFSTLEIQRTEQGDSAMYLCASSILGRNTEAFFGQGTRLTVV.

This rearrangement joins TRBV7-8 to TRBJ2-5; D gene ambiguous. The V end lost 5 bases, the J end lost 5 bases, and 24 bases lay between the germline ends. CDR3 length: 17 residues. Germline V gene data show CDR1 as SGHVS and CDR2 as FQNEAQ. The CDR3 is CASSRPNSQPLRETQYF. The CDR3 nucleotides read TGTGCCAGCAGCCGGCCAAACTCGCAACCTTTACGGGAGACCCAGTACTTC.

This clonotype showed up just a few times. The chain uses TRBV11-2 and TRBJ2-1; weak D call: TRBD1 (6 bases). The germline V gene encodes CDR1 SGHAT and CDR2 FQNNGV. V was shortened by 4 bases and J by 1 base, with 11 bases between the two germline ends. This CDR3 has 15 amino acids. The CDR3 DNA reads TGTGCCAGCAGCTCACCGGGACATTCCTACAATGAGCAGTTCTTC. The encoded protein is CASSSPGHSYNEQFF.

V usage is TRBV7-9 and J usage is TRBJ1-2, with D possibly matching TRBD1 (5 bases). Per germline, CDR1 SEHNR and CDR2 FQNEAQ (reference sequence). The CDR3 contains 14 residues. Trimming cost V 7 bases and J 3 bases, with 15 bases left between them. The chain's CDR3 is CASTRAGTDYGYTF. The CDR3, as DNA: TGTGCCAGCACCCGGGCAGGGACGGACTATGGCTACACCTTC.

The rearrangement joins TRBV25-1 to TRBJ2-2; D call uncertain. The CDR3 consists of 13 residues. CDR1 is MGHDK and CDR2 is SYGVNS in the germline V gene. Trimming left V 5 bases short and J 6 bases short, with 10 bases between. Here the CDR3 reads CASSSFGPGELFF. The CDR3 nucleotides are TGTGCCAGCAGTTCTTTCGGGCCCGGGGAGCTGTTTTTT.

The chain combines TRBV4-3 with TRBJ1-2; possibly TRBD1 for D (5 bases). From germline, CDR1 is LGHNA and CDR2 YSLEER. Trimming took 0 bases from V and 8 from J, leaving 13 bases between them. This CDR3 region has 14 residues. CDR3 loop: CASSQDRAYGGYTF. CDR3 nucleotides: TGCGCCAGCAGCCAAGACAGGGCGTACGGGGGCTACACCTTC.

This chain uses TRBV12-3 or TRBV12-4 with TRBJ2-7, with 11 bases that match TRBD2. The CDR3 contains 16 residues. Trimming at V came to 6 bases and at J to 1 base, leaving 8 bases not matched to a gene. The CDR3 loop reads CASSQRLAGTSYEQYF. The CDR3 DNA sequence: TGTGCCAGCAGCCAGAGACTAGCGGGGACTTCCTACGAGCAGTACTTC.

The CDR3 DNA sequence: TGTGCCAGCAGCCCGGGACAGGGGGACTCACCCCTCCACTTT. Its protein is CASSPGQGDSPLHF. The J gene is TRBJ1-6, the V gene TRBV9; 11 bases map to TRBD1. Germline CDR1 SGDLS, CDR2 YYNGEE. This CDR3 is built from 14 residues. Trimming took 4 bases from V and 10 from J; bases not matched to a gene: 4.

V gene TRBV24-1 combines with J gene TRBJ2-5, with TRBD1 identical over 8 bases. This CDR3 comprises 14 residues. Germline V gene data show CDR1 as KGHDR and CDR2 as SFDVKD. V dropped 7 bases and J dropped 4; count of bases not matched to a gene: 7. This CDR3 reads CATSPGQGGETQYF. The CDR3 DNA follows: TGTGCCACCAGCCCTGGACAGGGTGGAGAGACCCAGTACTTC.

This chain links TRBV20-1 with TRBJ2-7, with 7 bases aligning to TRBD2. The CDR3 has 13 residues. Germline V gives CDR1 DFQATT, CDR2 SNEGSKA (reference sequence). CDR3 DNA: TGCACCCGGGGGGTGGCAGTTTCCTACGAGCAGTACTTC. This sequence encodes CTRGVAVSYEQYF.